Below, 17 T cell receptor beta chains from the same sample are listed, as sequenced in a study of spatial heterogeneity in lung cancer. TCRdb independently ran MiXCR on the 5' RACE reads; one entry per CDR3 protein. The sample has about 75,000 distinct CDR3 sequences; 13% are singletons. The time point denotes: sample taken at primary tumor resection. Sequencing was performed on whole RNA extracted from tumor and nontumor lung tissue, or from frozen PBMC, and the material was left unsorted. The source material was PBMCs, sampled at surgery. These receptor sequences come from a male donor with early-stage non-small cell lung cancer.

This clonotype was recorded at least ten times. The chain combines TRBV4-1 with TRBJ2-7, with D perhaps TRBD2 (5 bases). Germline CDR1 is MGHRA and CDR2 is YSYEKL. V was pared by 0 bases and J by 0 bases, with 15 bases between. The CDR3 runs 17 residues. CDR3 DNA sequence: TGCGCCAGCAGCCAAGAGAGCGGCAGGATGTCCTCCTACGAGCAGTACTTC. Translating gives CASSQESGRMSSYEQYF.

The CDR3 reads CATSPESSYEQYF. DNA of the CDR3: TGTGCCACCTCGCCGGAGAGCTCCTACGAGCAGTACTTC. This chain connects TRBV7-9 to TRBJ2-7; no clear D gene. Germline CDR1 SEHNR, CDR2 FQNEAQ (reference sequence). The CDR3 loop spans 13 amino acids. V was cut by 10 bases and J by 0 bases, with 13 bases left in between.

This sequence joins TRBV4-3 and TRBJ2-4; D is ambiguous. CDR1 is LGHNA and CDR2 is YSLEER in the germline V gene. CDR3 length equals 15 residues. V shed 0 bases and J shed 4 bases, with 10 bases lying between them. CDR3 nucleotides: TGCGCCAGCAGCCAAGACTCGGTTATAAAAAACATTCAGTACTTC. Translation: CASSQDSVIKNIQYF.

The rearrangement uses TRBV20-1 and TRBJ1-1, with D perhaps matching TRBD1 (6 bases). V lost 4 bases to trimming and J lost 0 bases, with 12 bases between them. Germline V lookup: CDR1 DFQATT, CDR2 SNEGSKA (reference sequence). The CDR3 is made up of 14 amino acids. The CDR3: CSATPQGLNTEAFF. DNA for the CDR3: TGCAGTGCTACACCTCAGGGGCTGAACACTGAAGCTTTCTTT.

In its sample, this clonotype was seen many times. V usage is TRBV7-9 and J usage is TRBJ2-5, with D uncertain. This CDR3 is built from 11 residues. Germline CDR1 is SEHNR and CDR2 is FQNEAQ (reference sequence). Trimming took off 6 bases at V and 9 bases at J, with 11 bases between the two ends. CDR3 bases: TGTGCCAGCAGTTCCTACGAGCCCCAGTACTTC. Amino acids: CASSSYEPQYF.

This clonotype was detected only a few times. The rearrangement uses TRBV11-2 and TRBJ1-5; unclear D gene. CDR1 is SGHAT, CDR2 FQNNGV, per germline. Trimming cost V 5 bases and J 1 base, with 6 bases left between them. This CDR3 has 13 residues. The CDR3 DNA sequence: TGTGCCAGCAGCCGAACCAGCAATCAGCCCCAGCATTTT. This encodes CASSRTSNQPQHF.

CDR3 bases: TGTGCCAGCAGCTCGCGGGTGAACACTGAAGCTTTCTTT. Its translation is CASSSRVNTEAFF. V gene TRBV7-3 combines with J gene TRBJ1-1; unclear D gene. Looked up from germline, CDR1 is SGHTA and CDR2 is FQGTGA. V was clipped by 4 bases and J by 0 bases, with 6 bases between them. CDR3 size: 13 residues.

This clonotype was detected a few times. The rearrangement uses TRBV20-1 and TRBJ2-7; TRBD2 matches 8 bases. V was clipped by 0 bases and J by 3 bases; unmatched bases: 7. The CDR3 contains 15 residues. CDR1 is DFQATT, CDR2 SNEGSKA, per germline (reference sequence). The CDR3 DNA reads TGCAGTGCTAGAGATCCCCAGCGGGAGCTCTACGAGCAGTACTTC. Its protein is CSARDPQRELYEQYF.

This clonotype was recorded a few times. The genes are TRBV25-1 and TRBJ2-3; maybe TRBD2 (6 bases). This CDR3 region has 16 residues. V lost 6 bases and J 0 bases, leaving 16 bases between the germline ends. The germline CDR1 and CDR2 sequences are MGHDK and SYGVNS. In nucleotides, the CDR3 is TGTGCCAGCAGCCCCCGGGACTTGACTAGCACAGATACGCAGTATTTT. This gives the protein CASSPRDLTSTDTQYF.

The rearrangement uses TRBV19 and TRBJ2-1; weak D call: TRBD2 (6 bases). Trimming left V 6 bases short and J 3 bases short, with 15 bases between. The CDR3 contains 15 residues. Germline CDR1 reads LNHDA; CDR2 reads SQIVND (reference sequence). The DNA of the CDR3 is TGTGCCAGTAGCCCCGGGGCGGGACTCTACAATGAGCAGTTCTTC. Translated, it gives CASSPGAGLYNEQFF.

The genes are TRBV5-1 and TRBJ2-3; D is uncertain. Germline V lookup: CDR1 SGHRS, CDR2 YFSETQ. V lost 0 bases to trimming and J lost 2 bases, with 7 bases between them. This CDR3 contains 14 residues. DNA for the CDR3: TGCGCCAGCAGCTTGGATCGGGCCACAGATACGCAGTATTTT. Its translation is CASSLDRATDTQYF.

The chain combines TRBV6-5 with TRBJ1-2; 7 nucleotides align to TRBD1. Trimming removed 8 bases from V and 0 bases from J; junction bases left unmatched: 9. Looked up from germline, CDR1 is MNHEY and CDR2 is SVGAGI. The CDR3 is 15 residues long. The CDR3 protein is CASATGELTNYGYTF. The CDR3 DNA is TGTGCCAGCGCAACAGGGGAGCTTACTAACTATGGCTACACCTTC.

The chain joins TRBV19 to TRBJ2-3; D remains unclear. CDR1 is LNHDA, CDR2 SQIVND, per germline (reference sequence). V was shortened by 1 base and J by 4 bases, with 6 bases between the two germline ends. The CDR3 has 13 residues. This CDR3 reads CASSIAPPDTQYF. Written as DNA, the CDR3 is TGTGCCAGTAGTATAGCTCCCCCAGATACGCAGTATTTT.

At least ten counts were recorded for this clonotype. The chain recombines TRBV6-4 with TRBJ2-3, with TRBD1 matching over 8 bases. The CDR3 loop spans 14 amino acids. Trimming at V came to 2 bases and at J to 5 bases, leaving 3 bases not matched to a gene. Germline assignment: CDR1 MRHNA and CDR2 SNTAGT. CDR3 in DNA: TGTGCCAGCAGTGACGGACAGGGTGGAGATACGCAGTATTTT. It codes for CASSDGQGGDTQYF.

This clonotype was counted only a few times. The J gene is TRBJ2-7, the V gene TRBV20-1, with 9 nucleotides matching TRBD2. Trimming took 0 bases from V and 2 from J; bases not matched to a gene: 5. The CDR3 is 15 residues long. Per germline, CDR1 DFQATT and CDR2 SNEGSKA (reference sequence). The CDR3 region is CSARDLLAGTYEQYF. CDR3 sequence (DNA): TGCAGTGCTAGAGATCTCCTAGCGGGGACCTACGAGCAGTACTTC.

This clonotype was counted between two and nine times. Compared with germline, one end of the junction differs, possibly owing to a read error. This chain connects TRBV11-2 to TRBJ1-6; no reliable D call. Germline V CDR1 and CDR2: SGHAT, FQNNGV. The CDR3 is 16 residues long. The CDR3 DNA sequence: TGTGCCAGCAGCGTAGACGGAAGCTCCTATAATTCACCCCTCCACTTT. Protein product: CASSVDGSSYNSPLHF.

This clonotype showed up just a few times. The chain couples TRBV7-8 to TRBJ1-5; D possibly corresponds to TRBD1 (6 bases). Germline CDR1 SGHVS, CDR2 FQNEAQ. V was trimmed by 1 base and J by 2 bases, leaving 9 bases between them. The length of the CDR3 is 15 residues. CDR3 in amino acids: CASSLVGGGNQPQHF. As DNA, the CDR3 is TGTGCCAGCAGCTTAGTAGGGGGGGGCAATCAGCCCCAGCATTTT. The entire variable domain, with the rest obtained from reference TRBV7-8 and TRBJ1-5, is as follows: GAGVSQSPRYKVAKRGQDVALRCDPISGHVSLFWYQQALGQGPEFLTYFQNEAQLDKSGLPSDRFFAERPEGSVSTLKIQRTQQEDSAVYLCASSLVGGGNQPQHFGDGTRLSIL.